This is a list of T cell receptor beta chains from one sample in a study of beta chain features in type 1 diabetes. Repertoires were generated with immunoSEQ multiplex PCR, while TCRdb's copy carries only in-frame clones and drops some. The sample yields 150,000 to 200,000 clones, 7.5% to 9.5% seen once. Sequenced sample: central memory CD4+ T cells from blood. The receptors stem from a woman aged 18-29 years with type 1 diabetes. Each CDR3 is given without its conserved first and last residue. Fields, in order: clone size, V gene, J gene, CDR3 protein. The size entry is marked missing in some rows and otherwise reads once, few, many or a size class.

>.|TRBV7-3|TRBJ2-2
ASSLGGLNTGELF
>few|TRBV14|TRBJ2-5
ASSQDEGYTQETQY
>.|TRBV5-1|TRBJ2-3
ASLGQITDTQY
>few|TRBV7-2|TRBJ2-7
ASSLVLEYEQY
>few|TRBV2|TRBJ2-7
ASSGSTSGRASTYEQY
>few|TRBV30|TRBJ2-1
AQSSGMGSGQF
>.|TRBV11-3|TRBJ2-6
ASSPGQGIAGANVLT
>.|TRBV30|TRBJ1-4
AWSGEVFNEKLF
>few|TRBV7-2|TRBJ2-3
ASSLGLRSTDTQY
>.|TRBV7-8|TRBJ2-3
ASSYGRGTDTQY
>.|TRBV6-5|TRBJ1-1
ASIPTKSRGTEAF
>.|TRBV19|TRBJ1-2
ASSKRTGTNYGYT
>few|TRBV20-1|TRBJ2-5
SAADQETQY
>few|TRBV29-1|TRBJ2-1
SVHMGGTLGLAGGNEQF
>few|TRBV11-2|TRBJ2-3
ASSIGTSGGWDTQY
>few|TRBV28|TRBJ2-7
ASSYSYEQY
>few|TRBV5-1|TRBJ2-3
ASSTLAGRDTQY
>few|TRBV5-6|TRBJ1-2
ASSLRTGEIYGYT
>.|TRBV7-6|TRBJ2-5
ASSPRTSGGVETQY
>few|TRBV5-1|TRBJ2-1
ASSFEQEQF
>few|TRBV7-2|TRBJ2-5
ASRGGAQETQY
>.|TRBV18|TRBJ2-5
ASSPWGEETQY
>few|TRBV19|TRBJ1-5
ASVGGSNQPQH
>many|TRBV10-3|TRBJ2-7
AIPWGAGVQQY
>few|TRBV18|TRBJ1-5
ASSPDRGSNQPQH
>once|TRBV9|TRBJ1-3
ASSVHDTIGNTIY
>.|TRBV7-2|TRBJ2-5
ASSFQGEQETQY
>many|TRBV30|TRBJ2-5
AWSGRLGVETQY
>.|TRBV7-2|TRBJ2-2
ASSPSGELF
>.|TRBV5-1|TRBJ2-7
ASSLETGPYEQY
>few|TRBV5-1|TRBJ2-6
ASSLLTGAGANVLT
>.|TRBV11-1|TRBJ2-1
ASSLVPSGRENNEQF
>few|TRBV4-1|TRBJ2-5
ASSQGNRGGETQY
>few|TRBV5-1|TRBJ2-5
ASSLAAGQLGGTQY
>.|TRBV11-3|TRBJ2-6
ASSLGRGAGANVLT
>few|TRBV4-1|TRBJ2-5
ASSQTGSETQY
>.|TRBV9|TRBJ2-3
ASSVVGNTDTQY
>.|TRBV9|TRBJ2-5
ASSVGNVRVETQY
>few|TRBV9|TRBJ1-1
ASSVDRGSEAF
>.|TRBV11-2|TRBJ1-1
ASSSTENTEAF
>few|TRBV7-2|TRBJ2-7
ASSLVLAGGYEQY
>.|TRBV27|TRBJ1-1
ASSLTGTVKGEAF
>.|TRBV6-6|TRBJ1-2
ASRTEGRSYGYT
>few|TRBV9|TRBJ2-7
ASSVMGQGSDEQY
>.|TRBV7-9|TRBJ2-3
ASTTGTASTDTQY
>few|TRBV19|TRBJ2-5
ASSSSDLQETQY
>.|TRBV19|TRBJ2-1
ASSRESSGNEQF
>few|TRBV18|TRBJ2-5
ASSPPSGGARQETQY
>few|TRBV7-9|TRBJ2-1
ASARRGGTGVWSYNEQF
>few|TRBV7-2|TRBJ2-3
ASSPRLGKVDTQY
>many|TRBV6-5|TRBJ2-2
ASSYSDSRNTGELF
>few|TRBV28|TRBJ1-2
ASSDRTGTPYGYT
>.|TRBV4-3|TRBJ2-3
ASSQGGSSGRTDTQY